Listed below are T cell receptor beta chains from one sample, sequenced in a study of blood T cell repertoires in COVID-19. Assay used: immunoSEQ multiplex PCR; TCRdb lists only in-frame clones, some missing. Counted here are roughly 160,000 clones, 84% occurring once; the ten biggest clones make up about an eighth. Sequenced: PBMCs or T cells enriched from blood (not recorded which). The receptors were sampled from a man aged 45-65 years who had recovered from COVID-19. Both conserved end residues are part of each CDR3. Each record gives: CDR3 DNA, CDR3 protein, clone size, D gene, V gene, J gene. The D gene is left open where the match is weak. For some rows the clone size is stated as once, few or many, or as a class when expanded; others skip it.

CDR3 DNA: TGTGCCAGCAGCCGGCGGGGGACAGGGGGTTTTGGACTGTTTTTT
CDR3 protein: CASSRRGTGGFGLFF
clone size: .
D gene: TRBD1
V gene: TRBV3-1/TRBV3-2
J gene: TRBJ1-4

CDR3 DNA: TGTGCCAGCAGTTTAGGAGGGGAGAATCAGCCCCAGCATTTT
CDR3 protein: CASSLGGENQPQHF
clone size: .
D gene: .
V gene: TRBV27
J gene: TRBJ1-5

CDR3 DNA: TGTGCCAGCAGGACCGCCGGGACAAATAATGAAAAACTGTTTTTT
CDR3 protein: CASRTAGTNNEKLFF
clone size: .
D gene: .
V gene: TRBV27
J gene: TRBJ1-4

CDR3 DNA: TGTGCCAGCAGTAATCCCACACAGGGGGGAAAACTGTTTTTT
CDR3 protein: CASSNPTQGGKLFF
clone size: .
D gene: TRBD1
V gene: TRBV28
J gene: TRBJ1-4

CDR3 DNA: TGTGCCACCAGCGGCTCAGACAGGGGGAACACTGAAGCTTTCTTT
CDR3 protein: CATSGSDRGNTEAFF
clone size: .
D gene: TRBD1
V gene: TRBV15
J gene: TRBJ1-1

CDR3 DNA: TGTGCCATCAGTGCCCTGGGGGGGTCCTATAATTCACCCCTCCACTTT
CDR3 protein: CAISALGGSYNSPLHF
clone size: .
D gene: .
V gene: TRBV10-3
J gene: TRBJ1-6

CDR3 DNA: TGTGCCAGCAGCTTAGCGAGAGAAGCCTACGAGCAGTACTTC
CDR3 protein: CASSLAREAYEQYF
clone size: .
D gene: .
V gene: TRBV7-2
J gene: TRBJ2-7

CDR3 DNA: TGTGCCTGGACCTTCCCCGGGACACATAATTCACCCCTCCACTTT
CDR3 protein: CAWTFPGTHNSPLHF
clone size: .
D gene: .
V gene: TRBV30
J gene: TRBJ1-6

CDR3 DNA: TGTGCCTCCCACAGGGGGGGCGGCAATCAGCCCCAGCATTTT
CDR3 protein: CASHRGGGNQPQHF
clone size: .
D gene: TRBD1
V gene: TRBV6-5
J gene: TRBJ1-5

CDR3 DNA: TGTGCCAGCAGCCAAGGAACAGAGATAGAAGCTTTCTTT
CDR3 protein: CASSQGTEIEAFF
clone size: once
D gene: .
V gene: TRBV3-1/TRBV3-2
J gene: TRBJ1-1

CDR3 DNA: TGTGCCAGCGGGGCCAGGAATTCACCCCTCCACTTT
CDR3 protein: CASGARNSPLHF
clone size: .
D gene: .
V gene: TRBV6-5
J gene: TRBJ1-6

CDR3 DNA: TGTGCCAGCAGTTTTAATCGTGAGACGCCAGGGCGAGAAGGCTACACCTTC
CDR3 protein: CASSFNRETPGREGYTF
clone size: .
D gene: .
V gene: TRBV27
J gene: TRBJ1-2

CDR3 DNA: TGTGCCAGCAGCTTAGTGGGGCGGGGGTTCACAGATACGCAGTATTTT
CDR3 protein: CASSLVGRGFTDTQYF
clone size: .
D gene: TRBD2
V gene: TRBV7-2
J gene: TRBJ2-3

CDR3 DNA: TGTGCCAGCAGTCGGGGTCAGCCCCAGCATTTT
CDR3 protein: CASSRGQPQHF
clone size: .
D gene: .
V gene: TRBV12-3/TRBV12-4
J gene: TRBJ1-5

CDR3 DNA: TGTGCCTGGAGTCCTACATCCCTCCGACAGGGGTCGGGAGGCTACACCTTC
CDR3 protein: CAWSPTSLRQGSGGYTF
clone size: .
D gene: TRBD1
V gene: TRBV30
J gene: TRBJ1-2

CDR3 DNA: TGTGCCACCAGCAGAGGCCCGGGACAGACCACCGGGGAGCTGTTTTTT
CDR3 protein: CATSRGPGQTTGELFF
clone size: .
D gene: TRBD1
V gene: TRBV15
J gene: TRBJ2-2

CDR3 DNA: TGTGCCAGCAGTGGGAGACAGGGGACCCTTAACTATGGCTACACCTTC
CDR3 protein: CASSGRQGTLNYGYTF
clone size: once
D gene: TRBD1
V gene: TRBV6-1
J gene: TRBJ1-2

CDR3 DNA: TGTGCCAGCCGGACAAGCAATCAGCCCCAGCATTTT
CDR3 protein: CASRTSNQPQHF
clone size: once
D gene: .
V gene: TRBV28
J gene: TRBJ1-5

CDR3 DNA: TGTGCCAGCAGTCTCCAGGGTCACGGTCCCTACGAGCAGTACTTC
CDR3 protein: CASSLQGHGPYEQYF
clone size: few
D gene: .
V gene: TRBV6-5
J gene: TRBJ2-7

CDR3 DNA: TGCGCCAGCAGCTCGTCCGGGACTAGAGCAGATACGCAGTATTTT
CDR3 protein: CASSSSGTRADTQYF
clone size: .
D gene: TRBD2
V gene: TRBV5-1
J gene: TRBJ2-3

CDR3 DNA: TGCGCCAGCAGCCCCCTCAGTGTGGCCGGGGAGCTGTTTTTT
CDR3 protein: CASSPLSVAGELFF
clone size: few
D gene: .
V gene: TRBV5-1
J gene: TRBJ2-2

CDR3 DNA: TGTGCCAGCAGCCAAGGGGCGGGTGGTGAGCAGTTCTTC
CDR3 protein: CASSQGAGGEQFF
clone size: .
D gene: .
V gene: TRBV3-1/TRBV3-2
J gene: TRBJ2-1

CDR3 DNA: TGTGCCACCAAATATGACAGGGGGAAAAGGGTTTATAGCAATCAGCCCCAGCATTTT
CDR3 protein: CATKYDRGKRVYSNQPQHF
clone size: .
D gene: TRBD1
V gene: TRBV28
J gene: TRBJ1-5

CDR3 DNA: TGTGCCAGCAGCGTAGGAGCAGGGGGGACAACTAATGAAAAACTGTTTTTT
CDR3 protein: CASSVGAGGTTNEKLFF
clone size: .
D gene: TRBD1
V gene: TRBV9
J gene: TRBJ1-4

CDR3 DNA: TGTGCCAGCAGTTTAAGCGGACAGCCAAATTCACCCCTCCACTTT
CDR3 protein: CASSLSGQPNSPLHF
clone size: .
D gene: .
V gene: TRBV28
J gene: TRBJ1-6

CDR3 DNA: TGTGCCACCAGTGATACAGTTTCCTACGAGCAGTACTTC
CDR3 protein: CATSDTVSYEQYF
clone size: .
D gene: .
V gene: TRBV24-1
J gene: TRBJ2-7

CDR3 DNA: TGCGCCAGCAGCTTGGCGGCGGGGGGCGGCGGGGAGCTGTTTTTT
CDR3 protein: CASSLAAGGGGELFF
clone size: .
D gene: TRBD2
V gene: TRBV5-1
J gene: TRBJ2-2

CDR3 DNA: TGTGCCAGCTCACCAAGGGACAGGGATTACAATGAGCAGTTCTTC
CDR3 protein: CASSPRDRDYNEQFF
clone size: once
D gene: TRBD1
V gene: TRBV18
J gene: TRBJ2-1

CDR3 DNA: TGTGCCAGCAGCTTGAAGGGGTTCCACGAGCAGTACTTC
CDR3 protein: CASSLKGFHEQYF
clone size: .
D gene: .
V gene: TRBV5-6
J gene: TRBJ2-7

CDR3 DNA: TGCAGTGCTAGTACGGGGGCTGGAAACACCATATATTTT
CDR3 protein: CSASTGAGNTIYF
clone size: .
D gene: .
V gene: TRBV20-1
J gene: TRBJ1-3

CDR3 DNA: TGTGCCAGCAGCCTAATAGCGGGGGATACAGATACGCAGTATTTT
CDR3 protein: CASSLIAGDTDTQYF
clone size: .
D gene: TRBD2
V gene: TRBV7-9
J gene: TRBJ2-3

CDR3 DNA: TGTGCCAGCAGCTTTTGGGGGCAGAGTAATTCACCCCTCCACTTT
CDR3 protein: CASSFWGQSNSPLHF
clone size: .
D gene: .
V gene: TRBV7-2
J gene: TRBJ1-6

CDR3 DNA: TGTGCCAGCAGCGTAGGTGCTAGCGGGGGCCGCCCAAGTCAAGAGACCCAGTACTTC
CDR3 protein: CASSVGASGGRPSQETQYF
clone size: .
D gene: TRBD2
V gene: TRBV9
J gene: TRBJ2-5

CDR3 DNA: TGTGCCAGCAATCCTGCGACAGGGAACAATCAGCCCCAGCATTTT
CDR3 protein: CASNPATGNNQPQHF
clone size: .
D gene: TRBD1
V gene: TRBV2
J gene: TRBJ1-5

CDR3 DNA: TGTGCCAGCAGCCAAGAGGACAGGCCCGAAGCTTTCTTT
CDR3 protein: CASSQEDRPEAFF
clone size: .
D gene: TRBD1
V gene: TRBV3-1/TRBV3-2
J gene: TRBJ1-1

CDR3 DNA: TGCGCCAGCAGTCCTACTCCACAGGGGAACACTGAAGCTTTCTTT
CDR3 protein: CASSPTPQGNTEAFF
clone size: .
D gene: .
V gene: TRBV4-1
J gene: TRBJ1-1

CDR3 DNA: TGTGCCAGCAGCCCCGTGACTTACAATGAGCAGTTCTTC
CDR3 protein: CASSPVTYNEQFF
clone size: .
D gene: .
V gene: TRBV7-2
J gene: TRBJ2-1

CDR3 DNA: TGTGCCAGCAGCCAAGGACCTGGGAGGCCCCCCTATCCCCTCCACTTT
CDR3 protein: CASSQGPGRPPYPLHF
clone size: .
D gene: .
V gene: TRBV14
J gene: TRBJ1-6

CDR3 DNA: TGTGCCACCAGTGACTCCCTTGGCAATCAGCCCCAGCATTTT
CDR3 protein: CATSDSLGNQPQHF
clone size: .
D gene: .
V gene: TRBV24-1
J gene: TRBJ1-5

CDR3 DNA: TGTGCCAGCAGCTTAATGGGGGCAACCTACAATGAGCAGTTCTTC
CDR3 protein: CASSLMGATYNEQFF
clone size: .
D gene: .
V gene: TRBV7-3
J gene: TRBJ2-1

CDR3 DNA: TGTGCCAGCAGCCAAGAGGTGGGGCGCGGTTCTGGCTACACCTTC
CDR3 protein: CASSQEVGRGSGYTF
clone size: .
D gene: .
V gene: TRBV3-1/TRBV3-2
J gene: TRBJ1-2

CDR3 DNA: TGTGCCACCAGCAGACAGGGTTGGGAGGACTATGGCTACACCTTC
CDR3 protein: CATSRQGWEDYGYTF
clone size: .
D gene: .
V gene: TRBV15
J gene: TRBJ1-2

CDR3 DNA: TGTGCCAGTAGTATACGTGGGGACAGCACTGAAGCTTTCTTT
CDR3 protein: CASSIRGDSTEAFF
clone size: .
D gene: TRBD1
V gene: TRBV19
J gene: TRBJ1-1

CDR3 DNA: TGTGCCAGCAGCTTACGGCGGGGGGTAAGCAATGAGCAGTTCTTC
CDR3 protein: CASSLRRGVSNEQFF
clone size: .
D gene: TRBD2
V gene: TRBV7-2
J gene: TRBJ2-1

CDR3 DNA: TGTGCCAGCAGTTTGAGGATGGAAGTCTCTGGAAACACCATATATTTT
CDR3 protein: CASSLRMEVSGNTIYF
clone size: few
D gene: .
V gene: TRBV28
J gene: TRBJ1-3

CDR3 DNA: TGTGCCAGTAGTAAACGGGCAGGGAACATGAACACTGAAGCTTTCTTT
CDR3 protein: CASSKRAGNMNTEAFF
clone size: .
D gene: .
V gene: TRBV19
J gene: TRBJ1-1

CDR3 DNA: TGTGCCAGCAGTTTATGGGGACAGGGGGCTTACGAGCAGTACTTC
CDR3 protein: CASSLWGQGAYEQYF
clone size: many
D gene: TRBD1
V gene: TRBV27
J gene: TRBJ2-7

CDR3 DNA: TGTGCCAGCAGCTCCCGACTGGGGGGGAACACTGAAGCTTTCTTT
CDR3 protein: CASSSRLGGNTEAFF
clone size: .
D gene: .
V gene: TRBV7-9
J gene: TRBJ1-1